Following are 17 T cell receptor beta chains from one sample sequenced in a study of cytomegalovirus exposure and HLA in healthy donors. The PCR was carried out with 60 Vbeta primers and 13 Jbeta primers. Libraries were prepared by immunoSEQ multiplex PCR; TCRdb keeps only in-frame clonotypes and omits some of them. The profile shows about 26,000 clones, approximately 70% of them singletons. Material for sequencing was PBMCs. All receptors come from a woman between 50 and 59 years old in good health and CMV-seronegative.

For the CDR3, the DNA is TGTGCCACCTCCCCACGGGACAGTACGGAAGCTTTCTTT. Its protein product is CATSPRDSTEAFF. The V call is TRBV10-3, the J call TRBJ1-1, with 7 bases lining up with TRBD1. Germline V gene sequence: CDR1 ENHRY, CDR2 SYGVKD. CDR3 size: 13 residues. The V and J ends lost 10 bases and 8 bases, in that order; junction bases with no gene match: 13.

A few counts support this clone. The chain joins TRBV5-4 to TRBJ1-2, with TRBD1 identical over 12 bases. The CDR3 has 13 residues. From germline, CDR1 is SGHNT and CDR2 YYREEE (reference sequence). J lost 7 bases, V lost 6 bases, and 4 bases had no gene match. In DNA, the CDR3 is TGTGCCAGCACCTCGGGACAGGGGGCTGGCTACACCTTC. Amino acid sequence: CASTSGQGAGYTF.

J is TRBJ1-5 and V is TRBV25-1; D may be TRBD1 (6 bases). Per the germline V gene, CDR1 is MGHDK and CDR2 is SYGVNS. CDR3 length: 14 residues. Trimming pared 1 base from V and 2 bases from J, leaving 6 bases between. This chain's CDR3 is CASSESGGNQPQHF. The CDR3 DNA is TGTGCCAGCAGTGAATCAGGGGGCAATCAGCCCCAGCATTTT.

This clone showed up just once. J is TRBJ2-5 and V is TRBV25-1, with TRBD1 matching 9 bases. The junction had 6 bases not matched to a gene; V was cut back by 8 bases and J by 5 bases. The CDR3 has 13 residues. Germline-derived CDR1 and CDR2 are MGHDK and SYGVNS. CDR3 in amino acids: CASGTGSWETQYF. The CDR3 nucleotides are TGTGCCAGCGGGACAGGGTCGTGGGAGACCCAGTACTTC.

This clone was seen more than once but under ten times. The CDR3 loop is CSVEDLLAGGSQETQYF. For the CDR3, the DNA is TGCAGCGTTGAAGACCTATTAGCGGGAGGTAGTCAAGAGACCCAGTACTTC. This chain links TRBV29-1 with TRBJ2-5; 10 bases fit TRBD2. CDR1 SQVTM and CDR2 ANQGSEA come from the germline V gene. This CDR3 is 17 amino acids long. V shed 0 bases, J shed 2 bases, and the junction held 9 bases outside the gene matches.

The V and J genes are TRBV7-2 and TRBJ2-3; tentatively, D is TRBD1 (6 bases). Germline V gene data show CDR1 as SGHTA and CDR2 as FQGNSA. Trimming took off 5 bases at V and 4 bases at J, with 13 bases between the two ends. The CDR3 consists of 14 residues. This CDR3 is CASSVDRGADTQYF. The CDR3, as DNA: TGTGCCAGCAGCGTGGACAGAGGGGCAGATACGCAGTATTTT.

The chain joins TRBV2 to TRBJ2-5; TRBD2 aligns across 8 bases. Looked up from germline, CDR1 is SNHLY and CDR2 is FYNNEI. J was trimmed by 7 bases and V by 1 base; bases with no gene match: 2. This CDR3 has 13 amino acids. The CDR3 reads CASSEGLAGTQYF. The CDR3 DNA follows: TGTGCCAGCAGTGAAGGTCTAGCGGGGACCCAGTACTTC.

V and J are TRBV12-5 and TRBJ2-5; 7 bases fit TRBD2. Trimming removed 1 base from V and 0 bases from J; junction bases left unmatched: 2. Germline loops: CDR1 LGHNT, CDR2 FRNRAP. The CDR3 extends over 15 amino acids. The CDR3 DNA sequence: TGTGCTAGTGGTTTGGCGCGGGGGTACCAAGAGACCCAGTACTTC. This sequence encodes CASGLARGYQETQYF.

On this clone itself: An end of the junction differs from the germline gene, which may be a read error. The J gene is TRBJ2-3, the V gene TRBV2, with unresolved D. The CDR3 length is 11 residues. In germline, CDR1 is SNHLY, CDR2 FYNNEI. The CDR3 is CASSEALEAHF. The DNA of the CDR3 is TGTGCCAGCAGTGAAGCGCTCGAGGCCCATTTT.

The V and J genes are TRBV5-6 and TRBJ1-2, with D uncertain. Germline CDR1 reads SGHDT; CDR2 reads YYEEEE. The CDR3 is 13 residues long. Deletions cut 4 bases from V and 8 bases from J, with 15 bases between. Here the CDR3 DNA reads TGTGCCAGCAGCACGGGAGGTAGTTGGGGCTACACCTTC. This translates into CASSTGGSWGYTF.

This chain joins TRBV18 and TRBJ1-1; 9 bases fit TRBD1. Per germline, CDR1 KGHSH and CDR2 LQKENI. V was pared by 2 bases and J by 4 bases, with 2 bases of the junction left unmatched. The CDR3 runs to 14 residues. The CDR3 reads CASSPDRGGTEAFF. The CDR3 coding sequence is TGTGCCAGCTCACCAGACAGGGGGGGCACTGAAGCTTTCTTT. The variable domain in full, completed from reference TRBV18 and TRBJ1-1, reads NAGVMQNPRHLVRRRGQEARLRCSPMKGHSHVYWYRQLPEEGLKFMVYLQKENIIDESGMPKERFSAEFPKEGPSILRIQQVVRGDSAAYFCASSPDRGGTEAFFGQGTRLTVV.

This chain links TRBV5-4 with TRBJ2-5; perhaps TRBD1 as D (6 bases). This CDR3 comprises 14 residues. Germline V gene data show CDR1 as SGHNT and CDR2 as YYREEE (reference sequence). Trimming left V 0 bases short and J 1 base short, with 7 bases between. The CDR3 DNA reads TGTGCCAGCAGCTTGGGGACAGCCCAAGAGACCCAGTACTTC. Translated: CASSLGTAQETQYF.

The CDR3: CASSPDRRQPQHF. CDR3 coding DNA: TGCGCCAGCAGTCCCGACAGGCGTCAGCCCCAGCATTTT. The chain has TRBV10-1 and TRBJ1-5, with D possibly being TRBD1 (6 bases). The CDR3 consists of 13 residues. The V and J ends lost 5 bases and 6 bases respectively, with 11 bases between them. Germline V CDR1 and CDR2: WNHNN, SYGVQD (reference sequence).

This chain uses TRBV5-6 with TRBJ1-2; D gene uncertain. The CDR3 runs to 8 residues. Germline loops: CDR1 SGHDT, CDR2 YYEEEE. Trimming took 8 bases from V and 7 from J, leaving 3 bases between them. Written as DNA, the CDR3 is TGTGCCAGACTTGGCTACACCTTC. Its translation: CARLGYTF.

V gene TRBV5-4 combines with J gene TRBJ2-7, with 7 bases aligning to TRBD1. There are 17 residues in the CDR3. The V segment lost 1 base and the J segment 0 bases; nucleotides outside the gene matches: 10. The germline V gene has CDR1 SGHNT and CDR2 YYREEE (reference sequence). The CDR3 DNA reads TGTGCCAGCAGCTTGTCAGGGTCGACAGGGAGCTCCTACGAGCAGTACTTC. Its protein product is CASSLSGSTGSSYEQYF.

The chain employs TRBV28 and TRBJ1-5; unclear D gene. This CDR3 is built from 14 residues. The V and J ends lost 3 bases and 0 bases respectively, with 6 bases between them. Germline assignment: CDR1 MDHEN and CDR2 SYDVKM. CDR3 DNA: TGTGCCAGCAGTTTGGAGTATAGCAATCAGCCCCAGCATTTT. Translation: CASSLEYSNQPQHF.

The chain couples TRBV19 to TRBJ2-3; TRBD2 matches at 8 bases. The germline gives CDR1 LNHDA, CDR2 SQIVND (reference sequence). J lost 2 bases, V lost 3 bases, and 4 bases had no gene match. The CDR3 is made up of 15 amino acids. The CDR3 sequence: CASSIGLAVTDTQYF. CDR3 DNA sequence: TGTGCCAGTAGTATTGGACTAGCAGTCACAGATACGCAGTATTTT.